A single sample gave rise to the 20 T cell receptor beta chains below, sequenced in a study of monozygotic twins with inflammatory bowel disease. TCRdb reanalyzed the 5' RACE reads, giving one entry per CDR3 protein sequence and no DNA. This sample's table has approximately 40,000 distinct CDR3 sequences. Material: blood. These receptors were obtained from a human donor with ulcerative colitis or Crohn's disease, or a healthy co-twin of an affected twin (not recorded which).

The J gene is TRBJ1-4, the V gene TRBV13; the TCRdb D gene call, TRBD1, has no DNA to confirm it. Germline V gene lookup returns CDR1 PRHDT and CDR2 FYEKMQ (reference sequence). The CDR3 covers 17 residues. The CDR3 sequence is CASSSRRLSGVREKLFF.

The chain combines TRBV19 with TRBJ2-3. CDR1 and CDR2 (germline): LNHDA, SQIVND (reference sequence). There are 14 residues in the CDR3. The CDR3 here is CASSTSGGTDTQYF. The whole variable domain, filled in from reference TRBV19 and TRBJ2-3, reads DGGITQSPKYLFRKEGQNVTLSCEQNLNHDAMYWYRQDPGQGLRLIYYSQIVNDFQKGDIAEGYSVSREKKESFPLTVTSAQKNPTAFYLCASSTSGGTDTQYFGPGTRLTVL.

The chain's CDR3 is CATSRGTGGNEQFF. V gene TRBV15 combines with J gene TRBJ2-1; TCRdb reports TRBD1, a call that lacks DNA to check it against. The CDR3 extends over 14 amino acids. Germline V CDR1 and CDR2: LNHNV, YYDKDF (reference sequence).

The chain links TRBV7-2 to TRBJ1-1; without DNA, the TCRdb call of TRBD1 cannot be checked. In germline, CDR1 is SGHTA, CDR2 FQGNSA. The CDR3 sequence is 14 residues long. CDR3 amino acids: CASRQGSANTEAFF.

The rearrangement joins TRBV20-1 to TRBJ1-2; TCRdb gives TRBD1 as the D gene, but with no DNA this cannot be confirmed. Looked up from germline, CDR1 is DFQATT and CDR2 is SNEGSKA (reference sequence). The CDR3 extends over 13 amino acids. The CDR3 loop reads CSALWDRVDGYTF.

The V and J genes are TRBV20-1 and TRBJ2-1; the TCRdb D gene call, TRBD1, has no DNA to confirm it. CDR3 size: 15 residues. The germline gives CDR1 DFQATT, CDR2 SNEGSKA (reference sequence). The CDR3 is CSAYLGGGRFNEQFF.

The chain combines TRBV27 with TRBJ2-6; no DNA is available, so the TRBD1 call from TCRdb remains unchecked. Germline assignment: CDR1 MNHEY and CDR2 SMNVEV (reference sequence). The CDR3 extends over 18 amino acids. The CDR3: CASSLFQGANSGANVLTF.

V and J are TRBV20-1 and TRBJ2-2. From germline, CDR1 is DFQATT and CDR2 SNEGSKA (reference sequence). The CDR3 runs 14 residues. The CDR3 loop reads CSARMGLGTGELFF.

V gene TRBV12-3 or TRBV12-4 combines with J gene TRBJ2-2; the D call from TCRdb, TRBD1, cannot be confirmed without DNA. This CDR3 spans 19 amino acids. The CDR3 here is CASARDRGRGGRNTGELFF.

The chain recombines TRBV5-1 with TRBJ1-6. The CDR3 is 15 residues long. From germline, CDR1 is SGHRS and CDR2 YFSETQ. The CDR3 sequence: CASSSDSADNSPLHF.

The genes are TRBV20-1 and TRBJ1-5; the D call of TRBD1 rests on TCRdb alone, since no DNA is present to check it. Germline V gives CDR1 DFQATT, CDR2 SNEGSKA (reference sequence). The CDR3 is made up of 14 amino acids. The CDR3: CSARDGGENQPQHF.

The genes are TRBV5-1 and TRBJ2-5; the D gene TCRdb calls, TRBD1, cannot be checked with no DNA. Germline assignment: CDR1 SGHRS and CDR2 YFSETQ. The CDR3 consists of 13 residues. This CDR3 is CASSQGARETQYF.

V and J are TRBV7-8 and TRBJ1-4. This CDR3 is built from 16 residues. The germline V gene encodes CDR1 SGHVS and CDR2 FQNEAQ. The CDR3 reads CASSPRQDPTNEKLFF.

The chain carries TRBV10-3 and TRBJ1-1; TCRdb picks TRBD1, but there is no DNA to check that call. CDR3 length: 15 residues. CDR1 is ENHRY, CDR2 SYGVKD, per germline. CDR3 protein: CAISELQARSTEAFF.

The chain's CDR3 is CASSQGVEVRETQYF. The rearrangement joins TRBV4-1 to TRBJ2-5. The CDR3 is made up of 15 amino acids. Germline assignment: CDR1 MGHRA and CDR2 YSYEKL.

The chain is built from TRBV28 and TRBJ1-2; TCRdb picks TRBD1, but there is no DNA to check that call. CDR1 is MDHEN, CDR2 SYDVKM, per germline. This CDR3 is 14 amino acids long. This chain's CDR3 is CASHATRNRVGYTF.

This clonotype is identified as medium-sized from frequency. The rearrangement links TRBV14 to TRBJ2-1; TCRdb's D call of TRBD1 is untestable without DNA. Germline assignment: CDR1 SGHDN and CDR2 FVKESK. This CDR3 is built from 16 residues. CDR3 protein: CASSLRGAVFHNEQFF.

The V call is TRBV11-3, the J call TRBJ2-2; TCRdb selects TRBD2, and the lack of DNA leaves this call unchecked. In germline, CDR1 is SGHNT, CDR2 YENEEA. CDR3 length: 17 residues. The CDR3 protein is CASSPGQRIGSTGELFF.

This sequence joins TRBV11-3 and TRBJ2-3; TCRdb picks TRBD2, but there is no DNA to check that call. The germline V gene has CDR1 SGHNT and CDR2 YENEEA. CDR3 length: 14 residues. This CDR3 is CASSKGAPSDTQYF.

The chain uses TRBV28 and TRBJ2-4. The CDR3 has 14 residues. The germline CDR1 and CDR2 sequences are MDHEN and SYDVKM. CDR3 region: CASRAGLAKNIQYF.